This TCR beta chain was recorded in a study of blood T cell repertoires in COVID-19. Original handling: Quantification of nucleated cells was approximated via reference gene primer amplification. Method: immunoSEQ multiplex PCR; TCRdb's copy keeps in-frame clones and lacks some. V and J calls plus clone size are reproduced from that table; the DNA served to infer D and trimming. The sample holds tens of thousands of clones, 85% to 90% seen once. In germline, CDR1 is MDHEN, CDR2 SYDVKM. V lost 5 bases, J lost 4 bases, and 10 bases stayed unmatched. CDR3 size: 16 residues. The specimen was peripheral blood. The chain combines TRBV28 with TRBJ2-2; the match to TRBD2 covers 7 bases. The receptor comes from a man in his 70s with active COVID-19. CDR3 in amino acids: CASSPGGGDGTGELFF. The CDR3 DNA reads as TGTGCCAGCAGTCCCGGTGGGGGGGATGGCACCGGGGAGCTGTTTTTT. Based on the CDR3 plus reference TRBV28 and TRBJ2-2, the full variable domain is DVKVTQSSRYLVKRTGEKVFLECVQDMDHENMFWYRQDPGLGLRLIYFSYDVKMKEKGDIPEGYSVSREKKERFSLILESASTNQTSMYLCASSPGGGDGTGELFFGEGSRLTVL.